The 12 T cell receptor beta chains presented below share a single source sample, sequenced in a study of blood T cell repertoires in COVID-19. Profiling relied on immunoSEQ multiplex PCR, and the TCRdb table lists in-frame clones only, not all of them. This repertoire shows more than 300,000 clones, about 90% found once; its top ten account for around 3.5%. The specimen sequenced was peripheral blood. These receptors were taken from a woman aged 18-29 years who had recovered from COVID-19.

This rearrangement joins TRBV30 to TRBJ1-4; D is unclear. Germline loops: CDR1 GTSNPN, CDR2 SVGIG (reference sequence). The CDR3 is made up of 13 amino acids. Trimming pared 1 base from V and 6 bases from J, leaving 9 bases between. CDR3 DNA: TGTGCCTGGAGTGCCCACGAGTATGAAAAACTGTTTTTT. Translation: CAWSAHEYEKLFF.

The J gene is TRBJ2-1, the V gene TRBV7-2; 12 bases align to TRBD2. Germline values: CDR1 SGHTA, CDR2 FQGNSA. This CDR3 region has 17 residues. The V and J ends lost 3 bases and 4 bases, in that order; junction bases with no gene match: 7. The CDR3 DNA follows: TGTGCCAGCAGCTTTGTTGGGACTAGCGGGTTATACAATGAGCAGTTCTTC. Translation gives CASSFVGTSGLYNEQFF.

The J gene is TRBJ2-1, the V gene TRBV10-2, with D possibly TRBD1 on 7 matching bases. This CDR3 has 14 residues. Trimming stripped 8 bases from V and 10 bases from J, with 21 bases between. The germline V gene encodes CDR1 WSHSY and CDR2 SAAADI. For the CDR3, the DNA is TGCGCCAGCCAGGGGGGCGGAAGGTGGGGGGAGCAGTTCTTC. This sequence encodes CASQGGGRWGEQFF.

The chain carries TRBV28 and TRBJ1-6; D not resolved. V lost 5 bases, J lost 4 bases, and 12 bases lay in between. The CDR3 loop spans 15 amino acids. Germline CDR1 is MDHEN and CDR2 is SYDVKM. The CDR3 nucleotides read TGTGCCAGCAGTGCATCAGACTCTTATAATTCACCCCTCCACTTT. As protein: CASSASDSYNSPLHF.

CDR3 sequence: CASSPWRAGELFF. The DNA of the CDR3 is TGTGCCAGCTCCCCCTGGCGGGCCGGGGAGCTGTTTTTT. The J gene is TRBJ2-2, the V gene TRBV18; D might be TRBD2 (5 bases). The CDR3 is made up of 13 amino acids. CDR1 is KGHSH, CDR2 LQKENI, per germline. With 6 bases removed from V and 6 bases from J, the gap between germline ends came to 11 bases.

CDR3 sequence reads: CASSQPGLRYNEQFF. CDR3 DNA: TGCGCCAGCAGCCAACCGGGACTACGCTACAATGAGCAGTTCTTC. The genes are TRBV4-3 and TRBJ2-1; TRBD2 aligns across 7 bases. J lost 3 bases, V lost 2 bases, and 4 bases had no gene match. This CDR3 comprises 15 residues. Germline V gives CDR1 LGHNA, CDR2 YSLEER.

The V gene is TRBV11-3, the J gene TRBJ2-5; TRBD2 might be the D (6 bases). This CDR3 is 17 amino acids long. From germline, CDR1 is SGHNT and CDR2 YENEEA. V lost 1 base and J lost 2, with 17 bases in between. The CDR3 sequence is CASSLVLTGEGQETQYF. CDR3 in DNA: TGTGCCAGCAGCTTAGTTCTAACGGGAGAAGGGCAAGAGACCCAGTACTTC.

The CDR3 region is CASRQTGGGGYGYTF. Written as DNA, the CDR3 is TGCGCCAGCCGCCAAACAGGGGGCGGAGGCTATGGCTACACCTTC. The chain uses TRBV5-1 and TRBJ1-2; 9 bases match TRBD1. The CDR3 contains 15 residues. V shed 7 bases, J shed 4 bases, and the junction held 11 bases outside the gene matches. The V gene's germline CDR1 is SGHRS and CDR2 YFSETQ.

The genes are TRBV12-5 and TRBJ1-1, with 7 nucleotides matching TRBD1. The germline V gene encodes CDR1 LGHNT and CDR2 FRNRAP. V trimming: 2 bases; J trimming: 3 bases; junction bases outside the gene matches: 9. The CDR3 length is 16 residues. CDR3 loop: CASGLPGQAMYTEAFF. The CDR3 coding sequence is TGTGCTAGTGGTTTGCCAGGACAGGCCATGTACACTGAAGCTTTCTTT.

V usage is TRBV5-1 and J usage is TRBJ2-1; the match to TRBD2 covers 9 bases. This CDR3 spans 16 amino acids. The V gene's germline CDR1 is SGHRS and CDR2 YFSETQ. The V and J ends lost 1 base and 8 bases, in that order; junction bases with no gene match: 10. This CDR3 reads CASSLIGSGSEHEQFF. In nucleotides, the CDR3 is TGCGCCAGCAGCTTGATCGGTAGCGGGAGTGAGCATGAGCAGTTCTTC.

This chain links TRBV24-1 with TRBJ1-4, with 11 bases fitting TRBD1. Germline assignment: CDR1 KGHDR and CDR2 SFDVKD. Trimming took 2 bases from V and 7 from J; bases not matched to a gene: 2. The CDR3 is made up of 15 amino acids. The CDR3 DNA follows: TGTGCCACCAGTGATTCCGGGACAGGGGGTGAAAAACTGTTTTTT. Encoded protein: CATSDSGTGGEKLFF.

In DNA, the CDR3 is TGTGCCAGCAGCTACGCTACAGGGGACGACGGAAACACCATATATTTT. Translating it yields CASSYATGDDGNTIYF. The chain is built from TRBV9 and TRBJ1-3, with TRBD1 matching 7 bases. V shed 4 bases and J 4 bases; nucleotides not matched to a gene: 11. CDR3 length: 16 residues. In germline, CDR1 is SGDLS, CDR2 YYNGEE.